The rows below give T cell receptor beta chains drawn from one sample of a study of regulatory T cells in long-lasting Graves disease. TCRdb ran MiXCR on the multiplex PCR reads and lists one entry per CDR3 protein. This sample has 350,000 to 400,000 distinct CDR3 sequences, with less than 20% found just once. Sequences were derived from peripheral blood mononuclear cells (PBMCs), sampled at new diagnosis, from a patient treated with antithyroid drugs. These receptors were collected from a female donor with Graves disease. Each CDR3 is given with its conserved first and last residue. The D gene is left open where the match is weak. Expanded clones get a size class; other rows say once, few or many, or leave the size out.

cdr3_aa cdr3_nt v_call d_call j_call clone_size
CASSEIGGREGGYTF TGTGCCAGCAGCGAGATTGGGGGGCGCGAGGGTGGCTACACCTTC TRBV6-2/TRBV6-3 . TRBJ1-2 many
CATRSLTGDFNWGTEAFF TGTGCCACCAGATCCCTGACAGGGGACTTTAATTGGGGCACTGAAGCTTTCTTT TRBV10-3 TRBD1 TRBJ1-1 many
CASSEWAGFEAFF TGTGCCAGCAGTGAATGGGCAGGGTTTGAAGCTTTCTTT TRBV2 . TRBJ1-1 many
CASSPPPGDGYTF TGTGCCAGCTCACCACCCCCAGGCGATGGCTACACCTTC TRBV18 . TRBJ1-2 .
CASGLGHSDSYEQYF TGTGCTAGTGGTTTGGGACATTCCGACTCCTACGAGCAGTACTTC TRBV12-5 . TRBJ2-7 many
CASSLRTGRQPQHF TGCGCCAGCAGCCTCAGGACAGGGCGTCAGCCCCAGCATTTT TRBV4-1 TRBD1 TRBJ1-5 .
CSVLGGTALNTEAFF TGCAGCGTTCTCGGAGGAACTGCTCTCAACACTGAAGCTTTCTTT TRBV29-1 . TRBJ1-1 many
CASSFQGRGTDTQYF TGCGCCAGCAGCTTTCAGGGGCGTGGTACAGATACGCAGTATTTT TRBV5-1 . TRBJ2-3 .
CASSMEWRGGELFF TGTGCCAGTAGTATGGAGTGGCGGGGCGGGGAGCTGTTTTTT TRBV19 . TRBJ2-2 .
CAILGDVYGYTF TGTGCCATCTTGGGTGATGTGTATGGCTACACCTTC TRBV10-3 . TRBJ1-2 many
CSVAKGTPRGIEQFF TGCAGCGTTGCCAAAGGGACTCCCCGAGGGATTGAGCAGTTCTTC TRBV29-1 . TRBJ2-1 many
CASSPPGSYNSPLHF TGTGCCAGCAGTCCCCCAGGGAGTTATAATTCACCCCTCCACTTT TRBV12-3/TRBV12-4 . TRBJ1-6 .
CASSPAGKNTEAFF TGTGCCAGCTCACCAGCAGGGAAGAACACTGAAGCTTTCTTT TRBV18 . TRBJ1-1 many
CASSGRTAMGPYEQYF TGTGCCAGCAGTGGAAGGACAGCGATGGGTCCCTACGAGCAGTACTTC TRBV28 . TRBJ2-7 many
CASSLARPTHPSEQYF TGTGCCAGCAGCTTAGCGAGGCCGACCCACCCGAGCGAGCAGTACTTC TRBV7-9 . TRBJ2-7 many
CSVVVGDSVAFF TGCAGCGTTGTAGTTGGAGACAGTGTAGCTTTCTTT TRBV29-1 . TRBJ1-1 few
CASSYLAGGGETQYF TGTGCCAGCAGCTATCTAGCGGGGGGCGGGGAGACCCAGTACTTC TRBV9 TRBD2 TRBJ2-5 few
CASSLGRDLTEAFF TGTGCCAGCAGCTTGGGCAGAGACCTCACTGAAGCTTTCTTT TRBV5-4 . TRBJ1-1 few
CASSLEIVTYGYTF TGTGCCAGCAGCTTAGAGATCGTGACCTATGGCTACACCTTC TRBV7-9 . TRBJ1-2 many
CSVTDRVAKNIQYF TGCAGCGTGACGGACAGGGTTGCCAAAAACATTCAGTACTTC TRBV29-1 TRBD1 TRBJ2-4 few
CASSPDRRSSYNEQFF TGTGCCAGCAGCCCAGACAGGCGAAGCTCCTACAATGAGCAGTTCTTC TRBV12-3/TRBV12-4 . TRBJ2-1 few
CASSWKYEQYF TGTGCCAGCAGTTGGAAATACGAGCAGTACTTC TRBV6-2/TRBV6-3 . TRBJ2-7 many
CASSSGTGGRGQPQHF TGTGCCAGCAGCTCAGGGACAGGGGGCAGGGGGCAGCCCCAGCATTTT TRBV7-2 TRBD1 TRBJ1-5 few
CASSFLSNEQYF TGTGCCAGCAGCTTCCTTAGTAACGAGCAGTACTTC TRBV7-2 . TRBJ2-7 many
CASTYQGPYEQYF TGTGCCAGCACCTATCAGGGGCCCTACGAGCAGTACTTC TRBV11-2 . TRBJ2-7 many
CASSPGLAGVDEQYF TGTGCCAGCAGTCCTGGACTAGCGGGAGTTGACGAGCAGTACTTC TRBV28 TRBD2 TRBJ2-7 .
CASRETGVVEKLFF TGTGCCAGCAGAGAGACAGGGGTGGTCGAAAAACTGTTTTTT TRBV2 TRBD1 TRBJ1-4 many
CASSYRDRAGGAFF TGTGCCAGCAGTTACCGGGACAGGGCCGGGGGAGCTTTCTTT TRBV6-5 TRBD1 TRBJ1-1 many
CASSLAQRTDTQYF TGTGCCAGCAGCTTGGCCCAGAGAACAGATACGCAGTATTTT TRBV5-4 . TRBJ2-3 few
CASSVRAGGPTDTQYF TGTGCCAGCAGCGTAAGGGCGGGGGGGCCCACAGATACGCAGTATTTT TRBV9 TRBD2 TRBJ2-3 .
CASSLVQGQGYTF TGCGCCAGCAGCTTGGTTCAGGGGCAAGGCTACACCTTC TRBV5-1 . TRBJ1-2 few
CASSPEPEPVSGNTIYF TGCGCCAGCAGCCCCGAGCCCGAACCGGTCTCTGGAAACACCATATATTTT TRBV4-1 . TRBJ1-3 few
CASSSKERGGRSEFF TGTGCCAGTAGTAGTAAGGAGCGGGGGGGCCGCTCTGAGTTCTTC TRBV19 TRBD2 TRBJ2-1 few
CASRPRANYGYTF TGTGCCAGCAGGCCGAGAGCTAACTATGGTTACACCTTC TRBV6-2/TRBV6-3 . TRBJ1-2 few
CASSLRRETQYF TGTGCCAGCAGCTTAAGAAGGGAGACCCAGTACTTC TRBV7-9 . TRBJ2-5 many
CASSRGGSSYNSPLHF TGTGCCAGCAGCCGGGGGGGGAGCTCCTATAATTCACCCCTCCACTTT TRBV6-2/TRBV6-3 . TRBJ1-6 many
CASSGDTDSYEQYF TGTGCCAGCAGCGGGGACACCGACTCCTACGAGCAGTACTTC TRBV9 . TRBJ2-7 .
CASSSSGVSSGANVLTF TGTGCCAGCAGTTCGTCGGGTGTGAGCTCTGGGGCCAACGTCCTGACTTTC TRBV6-5 . TRBJ2-6 .
CASTQGGGHNEKLFF TGTGCCAGCACCCAGGGCGGGGGCCATAATGAAAAACTGTTTTTT TRBV7-9 . TRBJ1-4 .
CASSLTIPRETQYF TGTGCCAGCAGCTTGACCATCCCTAGGGAGACCCAGTACTTC TRBV6-2/TRBV6-3 . TRBJ2-5 many
CACPGQITEAFF TGTGCCTGTCCGGGACAGATCACTGAAGCTTTCTTT TRBV30 TRBD1 TRBJ1-1 many
CSARDSRLRVYEQYF TGCAGTGCTAGAGATTCACGCCTAAGGGTATACGAGCAGTACTTC TRBV20-1 . TRBJ2-7 many
CASSLAETGSYEQYF TGCGCCAGCAGCTTGGCCGAGACAGGGTCCTACGAGCAGTACTTC TRBV5-1 TRBD1 TRBJ2-7 .
CASEPGSQDTGELFF TGCGCCAGCGAGCCGGGAAGTCAGGACACCGGGGAGCTGTTTTTT TRBV5-1 . TRBJ2-2 many
CASSRVDLGSNNEQFF TGCGCCAGCAGCCGGGTAGACCTCGGTAGCAACAATGAGCAGTTCTTC TRBV4-1 . TRBJ2-1 many
CASSLVDDLNEKLFF TGTGCCAGCAGTTTAGTTGACGACCTTAATGAAAAACTGTTTTTT TRBV28 . TRBJ1-4 .
CASSDLREGKGSYNEQFF TGTGCCAGCAGTGATTTGAGGGAGGGGAAGGGCTCCTACAATGAGCAGTTCTTC TRBV2 TRBD2 TRBJ2-1 many
CASSPRTSGYNEQFF TGTGCCAGCTCACCCCGGACTAGCGGGTACAATGAGCAGTTCTTC TRBV18 TRBD2 TRBJ2-1 many
CASSYGPGNEQFF TGTGCCAGCAGTTACGGGCCAGGGAATGAGCAGTTCTTC TRBV6-5 . TRBJ2-1 many
CASSSTPNTEAFF TGTGCCAGCAGCTCAACACCGAACACTGAAGCTTTCTTT TRBV6-1 . TRBJ1-1 many
CASSLAGQSLEGYTF TGCGCCAGCAGCTTGGCGGGACAGTCCTTGGAGGGCTACACCTTC TRBV5-1 TRBD1 TRBJ1-2 .
CASSYETQGAATNSPLHF TGTGCCAGCAGTTACGAGACTCAGGGGGCGGCTACGAATTCACCCCTCCACTTT TRBV6-5 TRBD1 TRBJ1-6 many
CASGTLSTGELFF TGTGCCAGCGGGACATTAAGCACCGGGGAGCTGTTTTTT TRBV6-1 . TRBJ2-2 many
CAWSDNYGYTF TGTGCCTGGAGTGACAACTATGGCTACACCTTC TRBV30 . TRBJ1-2 many
CASHRREASYNEQFF TGTGCCTCGCACCGGCGGGAGGCCTCCTACAATGAGCAGTTCTTC TRBV30 TRBD2 TRBJ2-1 many
CATRGVTEAFF TGTGCAACAAGAGGGGTCACTGAAGCTTTCTTT TRBV27 . TRBJ1-1 .
CASTPIGFGAFF TGTGCCAGCACCCCAATCGGATTCGGGGCTTTCTTT TRBV28 . TRBJ1-1 many
CSAAAGTGGYSPLHF TGCAGTGCTGCCGCCGGGACAGGGGGGTATTCACCCCTCCACTTT TRBV20-1 TRBD1 TRBJ1-6 many
CASSDHLRRDIYTEAFF TGTGCCAGCAGCGATCACCTACGGCGGGACATATACACTGAAGCTTTCTTT TRBV6-1 . TRBJ1-1 many